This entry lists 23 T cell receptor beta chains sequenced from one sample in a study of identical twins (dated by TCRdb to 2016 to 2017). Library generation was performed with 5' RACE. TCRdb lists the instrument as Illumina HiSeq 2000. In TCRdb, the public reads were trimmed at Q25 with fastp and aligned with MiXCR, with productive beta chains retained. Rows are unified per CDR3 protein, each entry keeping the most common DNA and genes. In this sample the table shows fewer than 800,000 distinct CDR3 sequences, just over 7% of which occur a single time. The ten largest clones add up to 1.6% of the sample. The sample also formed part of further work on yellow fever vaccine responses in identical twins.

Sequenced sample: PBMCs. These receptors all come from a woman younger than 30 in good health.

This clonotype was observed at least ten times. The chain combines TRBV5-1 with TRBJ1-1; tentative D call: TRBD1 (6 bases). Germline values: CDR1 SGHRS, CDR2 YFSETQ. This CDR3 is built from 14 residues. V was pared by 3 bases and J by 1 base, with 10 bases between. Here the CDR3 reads CASSWTQGNTEAFF. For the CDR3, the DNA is TGCGCCAGCAGCTGGACACAGGGGAACACTGAAGCTTTCTTT.

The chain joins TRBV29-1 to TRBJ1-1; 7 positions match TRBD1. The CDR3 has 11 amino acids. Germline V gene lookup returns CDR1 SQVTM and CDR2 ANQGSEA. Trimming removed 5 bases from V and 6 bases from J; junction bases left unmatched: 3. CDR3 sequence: CSVRQGSEAFF. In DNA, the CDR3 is TGCAGCGTTAGACAGGGCTCTGAAGCTTTCTTT.

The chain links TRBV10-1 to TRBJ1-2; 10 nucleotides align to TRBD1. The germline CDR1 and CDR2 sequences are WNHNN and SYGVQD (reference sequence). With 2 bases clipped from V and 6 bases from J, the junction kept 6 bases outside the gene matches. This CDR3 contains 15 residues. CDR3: CASSETTGGVNGYTF. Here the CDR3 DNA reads TGCGCCAGCAGTGAGACGACAGGGGGCGTCAATGGCTACACCTTC.

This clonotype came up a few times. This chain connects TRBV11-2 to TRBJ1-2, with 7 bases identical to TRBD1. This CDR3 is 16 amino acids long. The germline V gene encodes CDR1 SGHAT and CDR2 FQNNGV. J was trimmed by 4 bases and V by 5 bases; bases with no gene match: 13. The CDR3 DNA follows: TGTGCCAGCAGCCCCGGACAGGCAGTTTTGCTCTATGGCTACACCTTC. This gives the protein CASSPGQAVLLYGYTF.

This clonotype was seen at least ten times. The CDR3 protein is CSVGASDGPEQFF. The CDR3 DNA reads as TGCAGCGTTGGGGCTAGCGACGGTCCCGAGCAGTTCTTC. This sequence joins TRBV29-1 and TRBJ2-1, with D possibly TRBD2 on 6 matching bases. Trimming took 4 bases from V and 10 from J, leaving 17 bases between them. Germline CDR1 and CDR2: SQVTM and ANQGSEA. This CDR3 has 13 amino acids.

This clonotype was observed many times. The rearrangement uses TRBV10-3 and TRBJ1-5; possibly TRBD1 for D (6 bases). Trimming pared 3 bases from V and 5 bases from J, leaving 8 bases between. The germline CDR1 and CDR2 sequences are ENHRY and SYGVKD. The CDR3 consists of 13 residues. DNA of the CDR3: TGTGCCATCAGTGACCGGGGGCATCAGCCCCAGCATTTT. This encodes CAISDRGHQPQHF.

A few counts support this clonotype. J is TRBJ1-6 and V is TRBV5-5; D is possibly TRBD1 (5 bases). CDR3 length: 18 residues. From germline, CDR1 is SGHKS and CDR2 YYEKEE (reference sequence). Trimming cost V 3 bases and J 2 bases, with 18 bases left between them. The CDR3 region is CASSSHSRGITYNSPLHF. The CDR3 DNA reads TGTGCCAGCAGCTCCCACTCACGGGGGATTACCTATAATTCACCCCTCCACTTT.

CDR3 amino acids: CASSSDLAGELFF. The CDR3 DNA reads TGTGCCAGCAGCTCTGACTTAGCCGGGGAGCTGTTTTTT. The V and J genes are TRBV11-2 and TRBJ2-2, with D uncertain. Trimming took 4 bases from V and 6 from J, leaving 9 bases between them. Germline assignment: CDR1 SGHAT and CDR2 FQNNGV. This CDR3 contains 13 residues.

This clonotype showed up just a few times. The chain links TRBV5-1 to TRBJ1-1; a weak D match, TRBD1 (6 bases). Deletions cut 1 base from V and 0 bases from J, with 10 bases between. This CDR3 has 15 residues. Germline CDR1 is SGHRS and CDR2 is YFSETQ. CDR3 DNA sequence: TGCGCCAGCAGCTTGAAAGAGGGGGTGAACACTGAAGCTTTCTTT. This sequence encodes CASSLKEGVNTEAFF.

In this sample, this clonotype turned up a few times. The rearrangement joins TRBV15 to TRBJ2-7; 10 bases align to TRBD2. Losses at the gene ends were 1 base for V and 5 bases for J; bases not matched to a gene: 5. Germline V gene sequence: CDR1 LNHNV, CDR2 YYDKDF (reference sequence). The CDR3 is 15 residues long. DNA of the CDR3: TGTGCCACCAGCAGAGTGGCTAGCGGGAGCCACGAGCAGTACTTC. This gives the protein CATSRVASGSHEQYF.

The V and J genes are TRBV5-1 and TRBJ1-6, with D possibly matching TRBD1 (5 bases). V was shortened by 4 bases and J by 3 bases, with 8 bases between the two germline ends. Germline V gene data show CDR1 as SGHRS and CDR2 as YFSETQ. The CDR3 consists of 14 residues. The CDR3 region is CASSPTDYNSPLHF. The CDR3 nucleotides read TGCGCCAGCAGCCCGACAGACTATAATTCACCCCTCCACTTT.

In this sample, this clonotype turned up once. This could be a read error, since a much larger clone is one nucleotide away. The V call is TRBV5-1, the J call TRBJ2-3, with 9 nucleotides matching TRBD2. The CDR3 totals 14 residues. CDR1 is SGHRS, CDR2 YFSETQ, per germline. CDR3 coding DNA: TGCACCAGCAGTCGCGGGAGGGGTACAGATACGCAGTATTTT. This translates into CTSSRGRGTDTQYF.

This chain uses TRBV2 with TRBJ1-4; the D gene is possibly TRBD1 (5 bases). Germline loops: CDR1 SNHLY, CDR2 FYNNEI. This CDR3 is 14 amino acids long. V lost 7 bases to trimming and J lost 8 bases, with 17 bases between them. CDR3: CASINTGVREKLFF. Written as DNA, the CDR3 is TGTGCCAGCATTAATACAGGAGTTCGGGAAAAACTGTTTTTT.

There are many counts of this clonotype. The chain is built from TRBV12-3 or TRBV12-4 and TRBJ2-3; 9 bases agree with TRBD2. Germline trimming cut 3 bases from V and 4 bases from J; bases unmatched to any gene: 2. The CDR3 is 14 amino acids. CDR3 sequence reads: CASSLRGGPDTQYF. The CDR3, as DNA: TGTGCCAGCAGTTTGCGGGGGGGGCCAGATACGCAGTATTTT.

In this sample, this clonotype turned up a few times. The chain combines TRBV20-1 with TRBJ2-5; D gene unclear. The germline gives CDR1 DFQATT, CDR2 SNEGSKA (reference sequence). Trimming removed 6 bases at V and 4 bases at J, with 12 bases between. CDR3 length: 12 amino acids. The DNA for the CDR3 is TGCAGTGCCCCAAGGGTGGGAGAGACCCAGTACTTC. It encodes CSAPRVGETQYF.

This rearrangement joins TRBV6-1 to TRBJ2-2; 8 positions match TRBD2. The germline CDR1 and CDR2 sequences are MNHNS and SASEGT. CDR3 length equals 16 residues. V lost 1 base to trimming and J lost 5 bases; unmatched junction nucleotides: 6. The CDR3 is CASSEGIAGHTGELFF. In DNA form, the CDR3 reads TGTGCCAGCAGTGAAGGAATAGCGGGACATACCGGGGAGCTGTTTTTT.

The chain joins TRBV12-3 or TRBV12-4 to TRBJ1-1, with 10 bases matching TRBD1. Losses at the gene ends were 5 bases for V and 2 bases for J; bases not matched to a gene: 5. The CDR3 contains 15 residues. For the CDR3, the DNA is TGTGCCAGCAGTCCTTGGACAGGGGGAAACACTGAAGCTTTCTTT. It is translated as CASSPWTGGNTEAFF.

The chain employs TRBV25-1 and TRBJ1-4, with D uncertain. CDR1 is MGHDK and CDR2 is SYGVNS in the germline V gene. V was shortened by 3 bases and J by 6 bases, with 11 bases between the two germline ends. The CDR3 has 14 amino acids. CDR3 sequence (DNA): TGTGCCAGCAGTGAGAGGGCAGCTCATGAAAAACTGTTTTTT. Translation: CASSERAAHEKLFF.

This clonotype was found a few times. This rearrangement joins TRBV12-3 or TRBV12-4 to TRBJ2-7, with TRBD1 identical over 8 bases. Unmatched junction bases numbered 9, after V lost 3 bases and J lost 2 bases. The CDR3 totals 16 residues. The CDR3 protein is CASSFGTTGGPYEQYF. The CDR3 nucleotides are TGTGCCAGCAGTTTTGGGACCACAGGGGGGCCCTACGAGCAGTACTTC.

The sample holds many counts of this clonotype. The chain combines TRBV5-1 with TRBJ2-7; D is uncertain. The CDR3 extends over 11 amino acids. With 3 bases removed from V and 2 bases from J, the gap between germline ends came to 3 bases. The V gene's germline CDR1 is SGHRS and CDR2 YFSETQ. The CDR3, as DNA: TGCGCCAGCAGCTGGACCTACGAGCAGTACGTC. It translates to CASSWTYEQYV.

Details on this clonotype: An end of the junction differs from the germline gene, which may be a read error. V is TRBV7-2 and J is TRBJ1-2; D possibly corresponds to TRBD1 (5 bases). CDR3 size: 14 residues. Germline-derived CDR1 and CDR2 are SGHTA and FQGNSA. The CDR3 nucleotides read TGTTCCAGCAGCCCCGCGGGGGTAGGCTATGGCTACACCTTC. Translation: CSSSPAGVGYGYTF.

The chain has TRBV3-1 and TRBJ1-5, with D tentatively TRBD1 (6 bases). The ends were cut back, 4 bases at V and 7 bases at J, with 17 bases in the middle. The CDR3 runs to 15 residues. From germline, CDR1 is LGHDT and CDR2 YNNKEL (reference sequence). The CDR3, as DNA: TGTGCCAGCAGCCGAGATGGCGGGGGGCGGCAGCCCCAGCATTTT. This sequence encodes CASSRDGGGRQPQHF.

CDR3 nucleotides: TGTGCCAGCAGTGAGGGTCCTGATAACTCCTACGAGCAGTACGTC. Translated, it gives CASSEGPDNSYEQYV. The rearrangement joins TRBV2 to TRBJ2-7; D is unresolved. CDR3 length equals 15 residues. V was clipped by 3 bases and J by 0 bases, with 12 bases between them. Looked up from germline, CDR1 is SNHLY and CDR2 is FYNNEI.